This TCR beta chain was sequenced during a study of CD8 T cells in ankylosing spondylitis. Study-wide findings and caveats: Matched synovial fluid from ankylosing spondylitis patients was reported to be enriched for disease-linked clones. What seemed typical of ankylosing spondylitis blood was a TCR beta motif built from under 10 highly homologous variants. Earlier literature documents some of the motif variants in reactive arthritis synovial fluid and blood. As for the disease-linked clones, they showed a CD8+ phenotype and occurred at relatively low frequencies in peripheral blood.

This CDR3 is built from 14 residues. V lost 3 bases to trimming and J lost 2 bases; unmatched junction nucleotides: 3. Germline V gene data show CDR1 as SGHAT and CDR2 as FQDESV (reference sequence). This clonotype has at least ten counts. Antigen specificity is unknown. TCRdb redid the calling of the 5' RACE reads with MiXCR, one entry per CDR3 protein. The sample lists about 130,000 distinct CDR3 sequences, approximately 10% occurring once. The V call is TRBV11-1, the J call TRBJ2-7; 8 nucleotides match TRBD2. The clonotype originates from a female donor with ankylosing spondylitis or in good health (not recorded which). The sample consisted of blood, either unsorted or a sorted T cell fraction (not recorded which). Here the CDR3 DNA reads TGTGCCAGCAGCTTCCGGGGGGGTACCTACGAGCAGTACTTC. Translated: CASSFRGGTYEQYF.